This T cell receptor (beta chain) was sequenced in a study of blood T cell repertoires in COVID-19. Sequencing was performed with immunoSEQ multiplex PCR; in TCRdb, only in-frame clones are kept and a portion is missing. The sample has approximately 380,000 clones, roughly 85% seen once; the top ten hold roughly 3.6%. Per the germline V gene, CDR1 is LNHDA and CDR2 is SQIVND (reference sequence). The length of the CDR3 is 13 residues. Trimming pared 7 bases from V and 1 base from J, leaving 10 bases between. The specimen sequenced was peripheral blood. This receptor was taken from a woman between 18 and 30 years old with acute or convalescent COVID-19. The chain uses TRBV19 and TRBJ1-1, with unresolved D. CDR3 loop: CASTVTGNTEAFF. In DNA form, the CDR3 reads TGTGCCAGTACCGTGACTGGGAACACTGAAGCTTTCTTT.